The 31 T cell receptor beta chains below were found in one sample sequenced in a study of a mutant IDH1 vaccine in newly diagnosed glioma. Produced via immunoSEQ multiplex PCR; TCRdb's table is partial and in-frame only. Of about 36,000 clones in the sample, about 78% were seen once. Sample time point: baseline, week 1 (first vaccination visit). Documented treatment: pre-vaccination baseline after standard-of-care therapy. Material: PBMCs, obtained from a glioma patient treated with radiotherapy, temozolomide or both. Receptor source: a man aged 35 to 55 with glioma. Some clones in this sample may be carry-over from other donors' samples.

The chain recombines TRBV19 with TRBJ2-7, with D perhaps given as TRBD1 or TRBD2 (5 bases each). V was clipped by 1 base and J by 2 bases, with 9 bases between them. Germline V gene data show CDR1 as LNHDA and CDR2 as SQIVND (reference sequence). This CDR3 has 14 residues. The CDR3 loop reads CASSIVGDPYEQYF. CDR3 coding DNA: TGTGCCAGTAGTATAGTAGGGGACCCCTACGAGCAGTACTTC.

The chain links TRBV6-4 to TRBJ2-1; unclear D gene. The CDR3 contains 13 residues. Germline loops: CDR1 MRHNA, CDR2 SNTAGT. Trimming removed 2 bases at V and 5 bases at J, with 7 bases between. The CDR3 spells CASSDREHNEQFF. DNA for the CDR3: TGTGCCAGCAGTGACAGGGAACACAATGAGCAGTTCTTC.

This chain connects TRBV5-4 to TRBJ2-3; 7 bases match TRBD2. V lost 4 bases, J lost 5 bases, and 13 bases stayed unmatched. Germline lookup yields CDR1 SGHNT and CDR2 YYREEE (reference sequence). CDR3 length: 16 residues. The CDR3 sequence: CASSPQRGPTRDTQYF. In nucleotides, the CDR3 is TGTGCCAGCAGCCCCCAGCGGGGACCCACAAGAGATACGCAGTATTTT.

V is TRBV19 and J is TRBJ2-1, with TRBD2 identical over 8 bases. The germline CDR1 and CDR2 sequences are LNHDA and SQIVND (reference sequence). V lost 5 bases, J lost 2 bases, and 14 bases stayed unmatched. This CDR3 is built from 18 residues. CDR3 nucleotide sequence: TGTGCCAGTAGTCCCCGGGGTAGCGGGGACGGAGCCTACAATGAGCAGTTCTTC. It is translated as CASSPRGSGDGAYNEQFF.

In nucleotides, the CDR3 is TGTGCCAGTACCCCGACAGGGACCCCCTACGAGCAGTACTTC. It translates to CASTPTGTPYEQYF. This chain connects TRBV6-5 to TRBJ2-7, with 7 positions matching TRBD1. Germline lookup yields CDR1 MNHEY and CDR2 SVGAGI. With 9 bases clipped from V and 2 bases from J, the junction kept 10 bases outside the gene matches. The CDR3 runs to 14 residues.

The rearrangement uses TRBV12-5 and TRBJ1-5; D not certain. V was shortened by 1 base and J by 4 bases, with 11 bases between the two germline ends. CDR1 is LGHNT and CDR2 is FRNRAP in the germline V gene. The CDR3 contains 15 residues. The chain's CDR3 is CASGLDQLLNQPQHF. The CDR3 coding sequence is TGTGCTAGTGGTTTGGACCAACTTTTAAATCAGCCCCAGCATTTT.

The genes are TRBV19 and TRBJ2-2; weak D call: TRBD1 (6 bases). CDR3 size: 13 residues. Trimming pared 1 base from V and 6 bases from J, leaving 6 bases between. Germline CDR1 LNHDA, CDR2 SQIVND (reference sequence). CDR3 protein: CASSIGGPGELFF. DNA of the CDR3: TGTGCCAGTAGTATAGGGGGGCCCGGGGAGCTGTTTTTT.

The genes are TRBV7-9 and TRBJ2-5; no reliable D call. The CDR3 contains 13 residues. Germline-derived CDR1 and CDR2 are SEHNR and FQNEAQ (reference sequence). V was trimmed by 6 bases and J by 1 base, leaving 9 bases between them. CDR3 DNA sequence: TGTGCCAGCAGTATAGAGGCCCAAGAGACCCAGTACTTC. Translated, it gives CASSIEAQETQYF. The full variable domain, its missing parts supplied by reference TRBV7-9 and TRBJ2-5, is DTGVSQNPRHKITKRGQNVTFRCDPISEHNRLYWYRQTLGQGPEFLTYFQNEAQLEKSRLLSDRFSAERPKGSFSTLEIQRTEQGDSAMYLCASSIEAQETQYFGPGTRLLVL.

The chain joins TRBV4-1 to TRBJ2-2, with TRBD2 matching over 8 bases. CDR1 is MGHRA, CDR2 YSYEKL, per germline. J gave up 7 bases and V 0 bases, and 7 bases lay outside the gene matches. CDR3 length: 16 residues. CDR3 sequence (DNA): TGCGCCAGCAGCCAAGAATCTGGGACTAGTATCGGGGAGCTGTTTTTT. This sequence encodes CASSQESGTSIGELFF.

This clone came up once. The V and J genes are TRBV19 and TRBJ1-2, with 10 positions matching TRBD1. CDR3 length: 14 residues. CDR1 LNHDA and CDR2 SQIVND come from the germline V gene (reference sequence). The junction had 7 bases not matched to a gene; V was cut back by 5 bases and J by 7 bases. The CDR3 is CASSPGTGAFGYTF. For the CDR3, the DNA is TGTGCCAGTAGTCCAGGGACAGGGGCCTTTGGCTACACCTTC.

The V and J genes are TRBV9 and TRBJ2-5; perhaps TRBD1 as D (5 bases). CDR1 is SGDLS and CDR2 is YYNGEE in the germline V gene. The CDR3 length is 15 residues. V lost 0 bases to trimming and J lost 5 bases, with 14 bases between them. The CDR3 nucleotides are TGTGCCAGCAGCGTAGAGGAAGGGGTAGGGGAGACCCAGTACTTC. It yields the protein CASSVEEGVGETQYF.

The CDR3 coding sequence is TGCAGCGTTGAAGATTTAACAACCTACGAGCAGTACTTC. Its protein product is CSVEDLTTYEQYF. The chain links TRBV29-1 to TRBJ2-7; D uncertain. Germline CDR1 and CDR2: SQVTM and ANQGSEA. This CDR3 contains 13 residues. The germline V and J ends were trimmed by 0 bases and 2 bases, with 8 bases remaining between them.

The rearrangement uses TRBV5-1 and TRBJ2-2; D unresolved. Germline values: CDR1 SGHRS, CDR2 YFSETQ. The CDR3 totals 14 residues. V lost 4 bases, J lost 1 base, and 8 bases lay in between. The CDR3: CASSVDGNTGELFF. The CDR3 DNA reads TGCGCCAGCAGCGTCGACGGGAACACCGGGGAGCTGTTTTTT.

The chain has TRBV4-2 and TRBJ2-1, with D possibly being TRBD2 (6 bases). The CDR3 spans 13 residues. Germline V gives CDR1 LGHNA, CDR2 YNFKEQ. Trimming pared 0 bases from V and 8 bases from J, leaving 8 bases between. In DNA form, the CDR3 reads TGTGCCAGCAGCCAAGATGGGAGGTATGAGCAGTTCTTC. Translated, it gives CASSQDGRYEQFF.

The rearrangement uses TRBV5-4 and TRBJ2-7; 10 bases match TRBD2. The junction had 3 bases not matched to a gene; V was cut back by 3 bases and J by 3 bases. Germline V CDR1 and CDR2: SGHNT, YYREEE (reference sequence). The CDR3 has 14 residues. CDR3 protein: CASSSLAGNYEQYF. DNA for the CDR3: TGTGCCAGCAGCTCACTAGCGGGGAACTACGAGCAGTACTTC. The full variable domain, rest sourced from reference TRBV5-4 and TRBJ2-7, is ETGVTQSPTHLIKTRGQQVTLRCSSQSGHNTVSWYQQALGQGPQFIFQYYREEENGRGNFPPRFSGLQFPNYSSELNVNALELDDSALYLCASSSLAGNYEQYFGPGTRLTVT.

The J gene is TRBJ2-7, the V gene TRBV11-2; D uncertain. This CDR3 is 17 amino acids long. Trimming pared 5 bases from V and 5 bases from J, leaving 25 bases between. Germline V gene data show CDR1 as SGHAT and CDR2 as FQNNGV. This CDR3 reads CASSLNVGGAMSNEQYF. CDR3 DNA: TGTGCCAGCAGCCTCAATGTCGGTGGAGCTATGAGCAACGAGCAGTACTTC. Complete variable domain (other parts from reference TRBV11-2 and TRBJ2-7): EAGVAQSPRYKIIEKRQSVAFWCNPISGHATLYWYQQILGQGPKLLIQFQNNGVVDDSQLPKDRFSAERLKGVDSTLKIQPAKLEDSAVYLCASSLNVGGAMSNEQYFGPGTRLTVT.

The rearrangement uses TRBV19 and TRBJ1-5, with D perhaps TRBD1 (5 bases). The V end was cut by 6 bases, the J end by 7 bases, with 10 bases between. This CDR3 is built from 12 residues. Per germline, CDR1 LNHDA and CDR2 SQIVND (reference sequence). CDR3 sequence (DNA): TGTGCCAGTAGCCTGAGGGGACAGCCCCAGCATTTT. Its translation is CASSLRGQPQHF. The variable domain in full, completed from reference TRBV19 and TRBJ1-5, reads DGGITQSPKYLFRKEGQNVTLSCEQNLNHDAMYWYRQDPGQGLRLIYYSQIVNDFQKGDIAEGYSVSREKKESFPLTVTSAQKNPTAFYLCASSLRGQPQHFGDGTRLSIL.

The rearrangement uses TRBV10-3 and TRBJ1-1, with D uncertain. The V end lost 9 bases, the J end lost 5 bases, and 16 bases lay between the germline ends. Germline lookup yields CDR1 ENHRY and CDR2 SYGVKD. This CDR3 region has 13 residues. The CDR3 region has the DNA TGTGCCATTCTCCGCCCCGAAGGGACTGAAGCTTTCTTT. The encoded protein is CAILRPEGTEAFF.

The chain couples TRBV2 to TRBJ2-7; 9 positions agree with TRBD1. The CDR3 covers 14 residues. The germline V gene has CDR1 SNHLY and CDR2 FYNNEI. V lost 5 bases to trimming and J lost 7 bases; unmatched junction nucleotides: 9. The CDR3 spells CASSTGTGHKEQYF. The CDR3 bases are TGTGCCAGCAGTACCGGGACAGGGCACAAGGAGCAGTACTTC. Together with reference TRBV2 and TRBJ2-7, the CDR3 gives the full variable domain: EPEVTQTPSHQVTQMGQEVILRCVPISNHLYFYWYRQILGQKVEFLVSFYNNEISEKSEIFDDQFSVERPDGSNFTLKIRSTKLEDSAMYFCASSTGTGHKEQYFGPGTRLTVT.

The chain carries TRBV9 and TRBJ1-6, with D perhaps TRBD1 (5 bases). Germline values: CDR1 SGDLS, CDR2 YYNGEE. Trimming removed 0 bases at V and 6 bases at J, with 10 bases between. The CDR3 is 15 residues long. DNA for the CDR3: TGTGCCAGCAGCGTAGAAAGGGGAGGTAATTCACCCCTCCACTTT. Residues: CASSVERGGNSPLHF.

This chain uses TRBV4-2 with TRBJ2-5, with a tentative D call TRBD1 (6 bases). Germline V lookup: CDR1 LGHNA, CDR2 YNFKEQ. Trimming cost V 1 base and J 0 bases, with 9 bases left between them. The CDR3 extends over 15 amino acids. The CDR3 bases are TGTGCCAGCAGCCAAGTCGGACAGTACCAAGAGACCCAGTACTTC. Translation: CASSQVGQYQETQYF.

This chain uses TRBV30 with TRBJ2-7; 8 nucleotides line up with TRBD1. Unmatched junction bases numbered 12, after V lost 3 bases and J lost 5 bases. The CDR3 has 15 residues. Germline V CDR1 and CDR2: GTSNPN, SVGIG (reference sequence). The CDR3 protein is CAWRIPYQGADEQYF. CDR3 bases: TGTGCCTGGAGAATTCCCTATCAGGGGGCCGACGAGCAGTACTTC.

The chain is built from TRBV5-4 and TRBJ2-2, with D unresolved. Germline V CDR1 and CDR2: SGHNT, YYREEE (reference sequence). Trimming removed 4 bases from V and 3 bases from J, with 10 bases in between. CDR3 length: 14 amino acids. CDR3 nucleotides: TGTGCCAGCAGCGACACCGATTACACCGGGGAGCTGTTTTTT. It encodes CASSDTDYTGELFF.

This rearrangement joins TRBV7-2 to TRBJ2-1; D could derive from TRBD1 or TRBD2 (5 bases each). Trimming took off 3 bases at V and 6 bases at J, with 12 bases between the two ends. Germline-derived CDR1 and CDR2 are SGHTA and FQGNSA. This CDR3 has 14 residues. The CDR3 is CASSLPGLSNEQFF. CDR3 DNA: TGTGCCAGCAGCTTGCCGGGGCTCTCCAATGAGCAGTTCTTC.

V gene TRBV4-1 combines with J gene TRBJ2-1, with TRBD1 matching 7 bases. The CDR3 sequence is 14 residues long. The germline CDR1 and CDR2 sequences are MGHRA and YSYEKL. Trimming removed 1 base from V and 8 bases from J; junction bases left unmatched: 5. In DNA form, the CDR3 reads TGCGCCAGCAGCCAAGTAACAGGGGTCCATGAGCAGTTCTTC. Protein: CASSQVTGVHEQFF.

The chain couples TRBV4-1 to TRBJ1-4; 10 bases align to TRBD1. CDR1 and CDR2 (germline): MGHRA, YSYEKL. J lost 6 bases, V lost 5 bases, and 0 bases had no gene match. The CDR3 runs 13 residues. In nucleotides, the CDR3 is TGCGCCAGCAGCGGACAGGGGGATGAAAAACTGTTTTTT. This encodes CASSGQGDEKLFF.

CDR3 nucleotide sequence: TGTGCCAGCAGCCAAGCGGTAGAGCGCACCGGGGAGCTGTTTTTT. Its translation is CASSQAVERTGELFF. This chain joins TRBV4-2 and TRBJ2-2; D is ambiguous. Germline CDR1 and CDR2: LGHNA and YNFKEQ. Between the trimmed V and J ends, which lost 1 base and 4 bases, there was a span of 10 bases. The length of the CDR3 is 15 residues.

This clone turned up a few times. The gene calls are TRBV7-9 and TRBJ2-7, with 10 bases that match TRBD2. The CDR3 is made up of 14 amino acids. The ends lost 2 bases at V and 9 bases at J; junction bases unmatched: 7. Looked up from germline, CDR1 is SEHNR and CDR2 is FQNEAQ (reference sequence). The CDR3 region has the DNA TGTGCCAGCAGCTTACTAGCGGGGGCCGGGGTGCAGTACTTC. Encoded protein: CASSLLAGAGVQYF.

V usage is TRBV7-2 and J usage is TRBJ2-5, with D possibly matching TRBD2 (6 bases). CDR3 length equals 14 residues. V was cut by 4 bases and J by 5 bases, with 14 bases left in between. The germline V gene encodes CDR1 SGHTA and CDR2 FQGNSA. CDR3 nucleotides: TGTGCCAGCAGCTCAATTACTAGCTGGGAGACCCAGTACTTC. It is translated as CASSSITSWETQYF.

This clone turned up a few times. This chain links TRBV6-1 with TRBJ2-1; 9 positions agree with TRBD2. J lost 8 bases, V lost 6 bases, and 2 bases had no gene match. Germline-derived CDR1 and CDR2 are MNHNS and SASEGT. The CDR3 consists of 12 residues. CDR3: CASRGLADEQFF. Written as DNA, the CDR3 is TGTGCCAGCAGGGGACTAGCAGATGAGCAGTTCTTC.

This clone was counted a single time. V is TRBV6-1 and J is TRBJ1-5, with TRBD1 as a possible D gene (6 bases). V dropped 2 bases and J dropped 7 bases, with 15 bases sitting between them. Germline V CDR1 and CDR2: MNHNS, SASEGT. The CDR3 spans 15 residues. CDR3 DNA sequence: TGTGCCAGCAGTGAAAGAGCACAGCAGGGGCAGCCCCAGCATTTT. Residues: CASSERAQQGQPQHF.